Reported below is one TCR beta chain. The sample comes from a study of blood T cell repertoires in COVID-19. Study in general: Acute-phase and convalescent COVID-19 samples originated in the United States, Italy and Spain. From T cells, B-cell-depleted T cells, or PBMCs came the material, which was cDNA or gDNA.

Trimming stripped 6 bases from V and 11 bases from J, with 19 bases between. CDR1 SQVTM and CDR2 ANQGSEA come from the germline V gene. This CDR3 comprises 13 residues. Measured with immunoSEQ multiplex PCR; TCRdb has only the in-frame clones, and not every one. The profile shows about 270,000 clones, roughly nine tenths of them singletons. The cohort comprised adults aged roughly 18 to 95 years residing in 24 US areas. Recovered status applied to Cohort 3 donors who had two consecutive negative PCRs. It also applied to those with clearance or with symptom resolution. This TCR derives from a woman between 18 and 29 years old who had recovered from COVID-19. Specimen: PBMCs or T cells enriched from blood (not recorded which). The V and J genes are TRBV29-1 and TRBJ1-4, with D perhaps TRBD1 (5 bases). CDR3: CSVQAQGAGKLFF. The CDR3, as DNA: TGCAGCGTCCAAGCGCAGGGAGCGGGTAAACTGTTTTTT.